The 17 T cell receptor beta chains below come from one sample, sequenced in a study of cytomegalovirus exposure and HLA in healthy donors. The primer mix had 60 Vbeta and 13 Jbeta primers. TCRdb keeps only in-frame clones here, not all; method: immunoSEQ multiplex PCR. Of more than 50,000 clones in the sample, 70% to 85% are singletons; the top ten hold about 22%. Sample: PBMCs. Receptor source: a woman between 50 and 59 years old in good health and CMV-seropositive.

This clone was observed a single time. This chain joins TRBV7-8 and TRBJ1-5; D is perhaps TRBD1 (6 bases). The germline V and J ends were trimmed by 5 bases and 7 bases, with 18 bases remaining between them. The CDR3 length is 15 residues. The germline V gene encodes CDR1 SGHVS and CDR2 FQNEAQ. The CDR3 loop is CASSPQGPEEQPQHF. CDR3 DNA: TGTGCCAGCAGCCCACAGGGCCCCGAAGAGCAGCCCCAGCATTTT.

The chain uses TRBV9 and TRBJ2-7; tentative D call: TRBD1 (6 bases). The CDR3 runs to 15 residues. Trimming took off 0 bases at V and 7 bases at J, with 17 bases between the two ends. Germline values: CDR1 SGDLS, CDR2 YYNGEE. CDR3 region: CASSVGLQGSEEQYF. The CDR3 region has the DNA TGTGCCAGCAGCGTAGGCCTACAGGGTTCGGAGGAGCAGTACTTC.

This chain joins TRBV7-9 and TRBJ2-4; a possible D gene is TRBD1 (6 bases). The ends were cut back, 4 bases at V and 4 bases at J, with 8 bases in the middle. The CDR3 extends over 13 amino acids. CDR1 SEHNR and CDR2 FQNEAQ come from the germline V gene (reference sequence). The DNA of the CDR3 is TGTGCCAGCAGCTCAGGACAGAAAAACATTCAGTACTTC. This gives the protein CASSSGQKNIQYF.

This clone was picked up one time. This sequence joins TRBV7-9 and TRBJ1-2; TRBD1 aligns across 11 bases. The CDR3 totals 16 residues. Trimming removed 6 bases from V and 8 bases from J; junction bases left unmatched: 14. From germline, CDR1 is SEHNR and CDR2 FQNEAQ (reference sequence). CDR3 in DNA: TGTGCCAGCAGTCCCGGGACAGGGGGTCCCTTAGGCGGCTACACCTTC. Translating it yields CASSPGTGGPLGGYTF.

V usage is TRBV29-1 and J usage is TRBJ1-1; TRBD1 agrees at 7 bases. J was trimmed by 5 bases and V by 5 bases; bases with no gene match: 5. The CDR3 runs to 12 residues. The germline V gene encodes CDR1 SQVTM and CDR2 ANQGSEA. The DNA of the CDR3 is TGCAGCGTTAGCAGGGGGGTAACTGAAGCTTTCTTT. Its protein is CSVSRGVTEAFF.

The gene calls are TRBV11-1 and TRBJ2-7, with 10 bases identical to TRBD1. There are 14 residues in the CDR3. V trimming: 5 bases; J trimming: 4 bases; junction bases outside the gene matches: 5. Germline CDR1 reads SGHAT; CDR2 reads FQDESV (reference sequence). CDR3 DNA: TGTGCCAGCAGCGCCGGGACAGGGGTTTACGAGCAGTACTTC. Translating gives CASSAGTGVYEQYF. Drawing the rest from reference TRBV11-1 and TRBJ2-7, the complete variable domain is EAEVAQSPRYKITEKSQAVAFWCDPISGHATLYWYRQILGQGPELLVQFQDESVVDDSQLPKDRFSAERLKGVDSTLKIQPAELGDSAMYLCASSAGTGVYEQYFGPGTRLTVT.

The chain links TRBV6-5 to TRBJ2-7; 8 bases map to TRBD2. The CDR3 loop spans 13 amino acids. V dropped 8 bases and J dropped 4; count of bases not matched to a gene: 7. CDR1 and CDR2 (germline): MNHEY, SVGAGI. The CDR3, as DNA: TGTGCCAGCGCAGAGGGCGGGAGGTACGAGCAGTACTTC. Translated, it gives CASAEGGRYEQYF.

V and J are TRBV6-1 and TRBJ2-3; perhaps TRBD1 as D (5 bases). With 6 bases removed from V and 4 bases from J, the gap between germline ends came to 11 bases. This CDR3 contains 13 residues. Looked up from germline, CDR1 is MNHNS and CDR2 is SASEGT. This CDR3 reads CASRFREADTQYF. CDR3 bases: TGTGCCAGCAGGTTCAGGGAAGCAGATACGCAGTATTTT.

The chain couples TRBV2 to TRBJ1-6; 7 bases map to TRBD1. CDR1 and CDR2 (germline): SNHLY, FYNNEI. The length of the CDR3 is 19 residues. Trimming removed 6 bases from V and 4 bases from J; junction bases left unmatched: 18. CDR3 protein: CASSFDDRAKQPYNSPLHF. For the CDR3, the DNA is TGTGCCAGCAGCTTCGATGACAGGGCCAAACAGCCTTATAATTCACCCCTCCACTTT. Full variable domain (rest looked up from reference TRBV2 and TRBJ1-6): EPEVTQTPSHQVTQMGQEVILRCVPISNHLYFYWYRQILGQKVEFLVSFYNNEISEKSEIFDDQFSVERPDGSNFTLKIRSTKLEDSAMYFCASSFDDRAKQPYNSPLHFGNGTRLTVT.

V usage is TRBV4-2 and J usage is TRBJ2-7; 8 nucleotides align to TRBD2. V shed 2 bases and J 7 bases; nucleotides not matched to a gene: 10. The length of the CDR3 is 15 residues. In germline, CDR1 is LGHNA, CDR2 YNFKEQ. The DNA for the CDR3 is TGTGCCAGCAGCCAACAAGCGGGAGCGTCCCCGGAGCAGTACTTC. Residues: CASSQQAGASPEQYF.

The genes are TRBV11-3 and TRBJ2-1; 11 bases fit TRBD2. The CDR3 is made up of 16 amino acids. V was pared by 4 bases and J by 7 bases, with 9 bases of the junction left unmatched. Germline values: CDR1 SGHNT, CDR2 YENEEA. Written as DNA, the CDR3 is TGTGCCAGCAGCTCGCGGAGACTAGCGGGACAAAATGAGCAGTTCTTC. This encodes CASSSRRLAGQNEQFF.

This chain's CDR3 is CASSTGTGLSYNEQFF. In DNA, the CDR3 is TGTGCCAGCAGCACGGGGACAGGGTTGTCCTACAATGAGCAGTTCTTC. This rearrangement joins TRBV21-1 to TRBJ2-1; TRBD1, the table's D call, was not compared with the DNA. TRBV21-1 is tagged as a pseudogene. The CDR3 runs 16 residues.

DNA for the CDR3: TGTGCCAGCCAACTGACTAGCGGGGAAGAGACCCAGTACTTC. Amino acid sequence: CASQLTSGEETQYF. The chain carries TRBV6-1 and TRBJ2-5; TRBD2 aligns across 11 bases. V dropped 8 bases and J dropped 3; count of bases not matched to a gene: 5. Germline CDR1 and CDR2: MNHNS and SASEGT. The CDR3 consists of 14 residues.

This chain links TRBV19 with TRBJ1-2; D ambiguous. This CDR3 region has 16 residues. V dropped 3 bases and J dropped 6 bases, with 20 bases sitting between them. Looked up from germline, CDR1 is LNHDA and CDR2 is SQIVND (reference sequence). CDR3 nucleotide sequence: TGTGCCAGTAGTATGGGAGGCTTCAGATATCACGATGGCTACACCTTC. It encodes CASSMGGFRYHDGYTF.

This clone was seen a handful of times. The chain uses TRBV7-6 and TRBJ2-6; 8 positions agree with TRBD1. V shed 2 bases and J 1 base; nucleotides not matched to a gene: 10. The CDR3 extends over 19 amino acids. CDR1 is SGHVS and CDR2 is FNYEAQ in the germline V gene. CDR3: CASSLKMGQDKSGANVLTF. For the CDR3, the DNA is TGTGCCAGCAGCTTAAAGATGGGACAGGACAAATCTGGGGCCAACGTCCTGACTTTC.

The V and J genes are TRBV7-2 and TRBJ2-7; D is possibly TRBD2 (5 bases). Deletions cut 5 bases from V and 2 bases from J, with 7 bases between. CDR3 length equals 12 residues. CDR1 and CDR2 from the germline V gene are SGHTA and FQGNSA. The CDR3 loop reads CASSLTTYEQYF. CDR3 sequence (DNA): TGTGCCAGCAGCCTGACTACCTACGAGCAGTACTTC. The whole variable domain, remainder taken from reference TRBV7-2 and TRBJ2-7, is GAGVSQSPSNKVTEKGKDVELRCDPISGHTALYWYRQSLGQGLEFLIYFQGNSAPDKSGLPSDRFSAERTGGSVSTLTIQRTQQEDSAVYLCASSLTTYEQYFGPGTRLTVT.

This clone was recorded only once. The V gene is TRBV7-2, the J gene TRBJ2-5; weak D call: TRBD1 (5 bases). The CDR3 is 16 amino acids. Germline CDR1 reads SGHTA; CDR2 reads FQGNSA. V was cut by 5 bases and J by 7 bases, with 23 bases left in between. Written as DNA, the CDR3 is TGTGCCAGCAGCCTCGAACGGGTGGGGCCGATGGGGACCCAGTACTTC. Amino acids: CASSLERVGPMGTQYF.